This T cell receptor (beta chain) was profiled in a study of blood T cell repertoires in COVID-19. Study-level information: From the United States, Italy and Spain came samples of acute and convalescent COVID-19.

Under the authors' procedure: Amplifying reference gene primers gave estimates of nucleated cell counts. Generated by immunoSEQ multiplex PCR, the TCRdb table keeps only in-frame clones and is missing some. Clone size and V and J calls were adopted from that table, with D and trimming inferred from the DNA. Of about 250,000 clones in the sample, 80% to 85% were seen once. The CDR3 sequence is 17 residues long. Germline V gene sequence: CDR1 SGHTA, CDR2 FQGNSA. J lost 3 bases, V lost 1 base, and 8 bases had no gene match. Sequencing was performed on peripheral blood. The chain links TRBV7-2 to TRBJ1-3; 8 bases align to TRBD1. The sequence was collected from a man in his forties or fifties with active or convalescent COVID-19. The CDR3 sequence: CASSLGIQGAYGNTIYF. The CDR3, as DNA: TGTGCCAGCAGCTTAGGTATCCAGGGGGCGTATGGAAACACCATATATTTT.